A selection of T cell receptor beta chains follows, all from one sample in a study of T-cell reconstitution after alpha-beta-depleted transplantation in children. TCRdb reprocessed the PCR reads via MiXCR and lists one record per CDR3 protein. The profile covers hundreds of thousands of distinct CDR3 sequences, with around 25% appearing a single time and approximately 2.5% taken by the ten largest. This material consisted of PBMCs, taken before TCRalphabeta/CD19-depleted stem cell transplant. The receptor set was obtained from a girl aged 2-10 years with Fanconi anemia, due to receive a stem cell transplant. CDR3s include the opening cysteine and the closing phenylalanine or tryptophan. The D gene is left open where the match is weak. For some rows the clone size is stated as once, few or many, or as a class when expanded; others skip it.

clone size: NA
D gene: TRBD2
J gene: TRBJ2-3
V gene: TRBV5-1
CDR3 DNA: TGCGCCAGCAGCTTGGATAGCGGGAGCCTTGGAGATACGCAGTATTTT
CDR3 protein: CASSLDSGSLGDTQYF

clone size: many
D gene: NA
J gene: TRBJ2-7
V gene: TRBV20-1
CDR3 DNA: TGCAGTGCTACACCCCCATCAGGTACCTACGAGCAGTACTTC
CDR3 protein: CSATPPSGTYEQYF

clone size: few
D gene: TRBD2
J gene: TRBJ2-3
V gene: TRBV5-1
CDR3 DNA: TGCGCCAGCAGCTTGGGACTAGCGGGAGGGCGTAACACAGATACGCAGTATTTT
CDR3 protein: CASSLGLAGGRNTDTQYF

clone size: many
D gene: TRBD2
J gene: TRBJ2-5
V gene: TRBV7-2
CDR3 DNA: TGTGCCAGCAGCTTATTGACAGCGGGGTTGACCCAGTACTTC
CDR3 protein: CASSLLTAGLTQYF

clone size: NA
D gene: TRBD2
J gene: TRBJ2-1
V gene: TRBV20-1
CDR3 DNA: TGCAGTGCTAGAGATGGGTATCGATTGGCTAGCGGGAGCTCCTACAATGAGCAGTTCTTC
CDR3 protein: CSARDGYRLASGSSYNEQFF

clone size: NA
D gene: TRBD2
J gene: TRBJ2-1
V gene: TRBV28
CDR3 DNA: TGTGCCAGCAGGAGCGGGAGGCACTACAATGAGCAGTTCTTC
CDR3 protein: CASRSGRHYNEQFF

clone size: NA
D gene: TRBD1
J gene: TRBJ2-3
V gene: TRBV12-5
CDR3 DNA: TGTGCTAGTGGTTTGGTCTGGTCCAGGACAGGGCTCCCAGATACGCAGTATTTT
CDR3 protein: CASGLVWSRTGLPDTQYF

clone size: few
D gene: TRBD2
J gene: TRBJ2-3
V gene: TRBV12-3/TRBV12-4
CDR3 DNA: TGTGCCAGCAGTTCTCGACTAGCGGGGGGCACAGATACGCAGTATTTT
CDR3 protein: CASSSRLAGGTDTQYF

clone size: NA
D gene: NA
J gene: TRBJ2-3
V gene: TRBV30
CDR3 DNA: TGTGCCTGGACCACCACAGATACGCAGTATTTT
CDR3 protein: CAWTTTDTQYF

clone size: many
D gene: TRBD1
J gene: TRBJ2-5
V gene: TRBV28
CDR3 DNA: TGTGCCAGCAGTTGGACAGGGGTGGTAGAGACCCAGTACTTC
CDR3 protein: CASSWTGVVETQYF

clone size: NA
D gene: NA
J gene: TRBJ2-3
V gene: TRBV20-1
CDR3 DNA: TGCAGTGCCTCAACGCAGGCAGATACGCAGTATTTT
CDR3 protein: CSASTQADTQYF

clone size: few
D gene: NA
J gene: TRBJ2-7
V gene: TRBV5-1
CDR3 DNA: TGCGCCAGCAGCGCAGACTATGAGGCTGACGAGCAGTACTTC
CDR3 protein: CASSADYEADEQYF

clone size: few
D gene: TRBD1
J gene: TRBJ2-6
V gene: TRBV12-3/TRBV12-4
CDR3 DNA: TGTGCCAGCAGTTTAGAGGGACAGTTCTCTGGGGCCAACGTCCTGACTTTC
CDR3 protein: CASSLEGQFSGANVLTF

clone size: NA
D gene: TRBD2
J gene: TRBJ2-3
V gene: TRBV11-2
CDR3 DNA: TGTGCCAGCAGCTCCGGGACTAGCGGGGACACAGATACGCAGTATTTT
CDR3 protein: CASSSGTSGDTDTQYF

clone size: NA
D gene: NA
J gene: TRBJ2-1
V gene: TRBV10-3
CDR3 DNA: TGTGCCATCAGTGTTAGTGCTGAGCAGTTCTTC
CDR3 protein: CAISVSAEQFF

clone size: NA
D gene: NA
J gene: TRBJ2-1
V gene: TRBV4-2
CDR3 DNA: TGTGCCAGCAGCCAAGTAATTGGCGGCCTAAGCTCCTACAATGAGCAGTTCTTC
CDR3 protein: CASSQVIGGLSSYNEQFF

clone size: many
D gene: NA
J gene: TRBJ1-1
V gene: TRBV5-5
CDR3 DNA: TGTGCCAGCAGCTTAATGACAGGCCTGACAAACACTGAAGCTTTCTTT
CDR3 protein: CASSLMTGLTNTEAFF

clone size: NA
D gene: TRBD2
J gene: TRBJ2-4
V gene: TRBV6-5
CDR3 DNA: TGTGCCAGCAGTAACGGACTAGCACCAAAAAACATTCAGTACTTC
CDR3 protein: CASSNGLAPKNIQYF

clone size: NA
D gene: NA
J gene: TRBJ1-4
V gene: TRBV20-1
CDR3 DNA: TGCAGTGCTAAGGTCCTTGAAAAACTGTTTTTT
CDR3 protein: CSAKVLEKLFF

clone size: many
D gene: TRBD2
J gene: TRBJ2-7
V gene: TRBV29-1
CDR3 DNA: TGCAGCGTTGGACTAGCGGGAGGCCCCTACGAGCAGTACTTC
CDR3 protein: CSVGLAGGPYEQYF

clone size: NA
D gene: TRBD2
J gene: TRBJ2-4
V gene: TRBV20-1
CDR3 DNA: TGCAGTGCTATCAACCAAGGGAGGGACATTCAGTACTTC
CDR3 protein: CSAINQGRDIQYF

clone size: few
D gene: NA
J gene: TRBJ2-5
V gene: TRBV5-1
CDR3 DNA: TGCGCCAGCAGCCCCGGGGGAACGTCAGAGACCCAGTACTTC
CDR3 protein: CASSPGGTSETQYF

clone size: NA
D gene: TRBD2
J gene: TRBJ2-3
V gene: TRBV5-1
CDR3 DNA: TGCGCCAGCAGCTCCGGCGGGGGGCACACAGATACGCAGTATTTT
CDR3 protein: CASSSGGGHTDTQYF

clone size: many
D gene: NA
J gene: TRBJ2-1
V gene: TRBV12-3/TRBV12-4
CDR3 DNA: TGTGCCAGCAGTTTAGTGGACAGGCAGTTCTTC
CDR3 protein: CASSLVDRQFF

clone size: NA
D gene: TRBD2
J gene: TRBJ2-3
V gene: TRBV11-3
CDR3 DNA: TGTGCCAGCAGCTTATGTATCAGGTGGAGCGGGGGGATCAAACTAGATACGCAGTATTTT
CDR3 protein: CASSLCIRWSGGIKLDTQYF

clone size: many
D gene: TRBD2
J gene: TRBJ2-3
V gene: TRBV6-1
CDR3 DNA: TGTGCCAGCAGTATCCTCCAAGGACTAGCGGGAAGCACAGATACGCAGTATTTT
CDR3 protein: CASSILQGLAGSTDTQYF

clone size: NA
D gene: NA
J gene: TRBJ2-2
V gene: TRBV4-2
CDR3 DNA: TGTGCCAGCAGCCTGACAGAGAACACCGGGGAGCTGTTTTTT
CDR3 protein: CASSLTENTGELFF

clone size: NA
D gene: NA
J gene: TRBJ2-7
V gene: TRBV5-1
CDR3 DNA: TGCGCCAGCAGCTCAGGTTCCTTCCAATACTCCTACGAGCAGTACTTC
CDR3 protein: CASSSGSFQYSYEQYF

clone size: many
D gene: TRBD2
J gene: TRBJ2-1
V gene: TRBV10-3
CDR3 DNA: TGTGCCATCAGGACTAGCGGGAGTCACAATGAGCAGTTCTTC
CDR3 protein: CAIRTSGSHNEQFF

clone size: few
D gene: TRBD2
J gene: TRBJ2-1
V gene: TRBV6-5
CDR3 DNA: TGTGCCAGCAGTTCGCTAGCGGGATTGAGCTCCTACAATGAGCAGTTCTTC
CDR3 protein: CASSSLAGLSSYNEQFF

clone size: NA
D gene: NA
J gene: TRBJ2-2
V gene: TRBV6-5
CDR3 DNA: TGTGCCAGCAGTTACCGAGCGGTGACGAACACCGGGGAGCTGTTTTTT
CDR3 protein: CASSYRAVTNTGELFF

clone size: few
D gene: TRBD2
J gene: TRBJ2-1
V gene: TRBV29-1
CDR3 DNA: TGCAGCGTTAGGTACCGTGGACTAGCGGACCCCAATGAGCAGTTCTTC
CDR3 protein: CSVRYRGLADPNEQFF

clone size: many
D gene: NA
J gene: TRBJ2-7
V gene: TRBV15
CDR3 DNA: TGTGCCACCAGGACGACATGGTCAAGTACCTACGAGCAGTACTTC
CDR3 protein: CATRTTWSSTYEQYF

clone size: NA
D gene: NA
J gene: TRBJ2-1
V gene: TRBV12-3/TRBV12-4
CDR3 DNA: TGTGCCAGCAGTTTCCAACTAGCAAGTAACAATGAGCAGTTCTTC
CDR3 protein: CASSFQLASNNEQFF

clone size: many
D gene: NA
J gene: TRBJ1-2
V gene: TRBV29-1
CDR3 DNA: TGCAGCGTTGAAATTGGGGGAGGCTACACCTTC
CDR3 protein: CSVEIGGGYTF

clone size: NA
D gene: NA
J gene: TRBJ2-7
V gene: TRBV18
CDR3 DNA: TGTGCCAGCTCAGAAAACTACGAGCAGTACTTC
CDR3 protein: CASSENYEQYF

clone size: many
D gene: NA
J gene: TRBJ2-7
V gene: TRBV5-1
CDR3 DNA: TGCGCCAGCAGGAGCCATAGCGCAGCCTACGAGCAGTACTTC
CDR3 protein: CASRSHSAAYEQYF

clone size: NA
D gene: NA
J gene: TRBJ2-4
V gene: TRBV5-1
CDR3 DNA: TGCGCCAGCAGCTTGGTTCTGGGAAACATTCAGTACTTC
CDR3 protein: CASSLVLGNIQYF

clone size: many
D gene: NA
J gene: TRBJ1-3
V gene: TRBV12-3/TRBV12-4
CDR3 DNA: TGTGCCAGCAGGCCCACAGGGAGAAGCGCTGGAAACACCATATATTTT
CDR3 protein: CASRPTGRSAGNTIYF

clone size: NA
D gene: TRBD2
J gene: TRBJ2-3
V gene: TRBV12-3/TRBV12-4
CDR3 DNA: TGTGCCTTCAGTTTAAGGTTAGCGGGATCGATGCGTCGGACAGATACGCAGTATTTT
CDR3 protein: CAFSLRLAGSMRRTDTQYF

clone size: few
D gene: NA
J gene: TRBJ2-7
V gene: TRBV18
CDR3 DNA: TGTGCCAGCTCACCCTTAGACGCAGGCTCCTACGAGCAGTACTTC
CDR3 protein: CASSPLDAGSYEQYF

clone size: NA
D gene: NA
J gene: TRBJ1-1
V gene: TRBV18
CDR3 DNA: TGTGCCAGCTTCCCGACAGTTAGTAACACTGAAGCTTTCTTT
CDR3 protein: CASFPTVSNTEAFF

clone size: few
D gene: TRBD1
J gene: TRBJ2-7
V gene: TRBV29-1
CDR3 DNA: TGCAGCGTTGGGGGGACCGGGACAGGGAGCTCCTACGAGCAGTACTTC
CDR3 protein: CSVGGTGTGSSYEQYF

clone size: few
D gene: TRBD1
J gene: TRBJ2-7
V gene: TRBV15
CDR3 DNA: TGTGCCACCAGCAGATCCCCACAGGGGTCCTACGAGCAGTACTTC
CDR3 protein: CATSRSPQGSYEQYF

clone size: NA
D gene: NA
J gene: TRBJ2-5
V gene: TRBV12-3/TRBV12-4
CDR3 DNA: TGTGCCAGCAGTTTAAATTCCGCGGGGAGGAAAGAGACCCAGTACTTC
CDR3 protein: CASSLNSAGRKETQYF

clone size: NA
D gene: TRBD1
J gene: TRBJ2-5
V gene: TRBV6-1
CDR3 DNA: TGTGCCACCGAGGACAGGGATCGCCAAGAGACCCAGTACTTC
CDR3 protein: CATEDRDRQETQYF

clone size: few
D gene: NA
J gene: TRBJ2-7
V gene: TRBV6-1
CDR3 DNA: TGTGCCAGCAGCGTAGCTGGGGGCTACGAGCAGTACTTC
CDR3 protein: CASSVAGGYEQYF

clone size: NA
D gene: TRBD1
J gene: TRBJ2-3
V gene: TRBV20-1
CDR3 DNA: TGCAGTGCTACTGGGACAGATAACACAGATACGCAGTATTTT
CDR3 protein: CSATGTDNTDTQYF

clone size: many
D gene: NA
J gene: TRBJ1-6
V gene: TRBV20-1
CDR3 DNA: TGCAGTGCTCCCGACAGGCGAGATTCCTCACCCCTCCACTTT
CDR3 protein: CSAPDRRDSSPLHF

clone size: few
D gene: TRBD1
J gene: TRBJ1-6
V gene: TRBV7-2
CDR3 DNA: TGTGCCAGCAGCTTCGAAGGGACAGGGGTAAGGTCCCTCCACTTT
CDR3 protein: CASSFEGTGVRSLHF

clone size: NA
D gene: TRBD2
J gene: TRBJ2-7
V gene: TRBV20-1
CDR3 DNA: TGCAGTGCTACGGGACTAGCGGGAGTCTACGAGCAGTACTTC
CDR3 protein: CSATGLAGVYEQYF

clone size: many
D gene: NA
J gene: TRBJ2-2
V gene: TRBV20-1
CDR3 DNA: TGCAGTGCTTCACGCGATCAGGGCCATACAGCCGGGGAGCTGTTTTTT
CDR3 protein: CSASRDQGHTAGELFF

clone size: NA
D gene: NA
J gene: TRBJ1-2
V gene: TRBV29-1
CDR3 DNA: TGCAGCGTTGAGGGGGGCATTAACTATGGCTACACCTTC
CDR3 protein: CSVEGGINYGYTF

clone size: few
D gene: TRBD2
J gene: TRBJ2-5
V gene: TRBV28
CDR3 DNA: TGTGCCAGCAGTTGGCCTAGCGGGAGGGTCTTGGGGGAGACCCAGTACTTC
CDR3 protein: CASSWPSGRVLGETQYF